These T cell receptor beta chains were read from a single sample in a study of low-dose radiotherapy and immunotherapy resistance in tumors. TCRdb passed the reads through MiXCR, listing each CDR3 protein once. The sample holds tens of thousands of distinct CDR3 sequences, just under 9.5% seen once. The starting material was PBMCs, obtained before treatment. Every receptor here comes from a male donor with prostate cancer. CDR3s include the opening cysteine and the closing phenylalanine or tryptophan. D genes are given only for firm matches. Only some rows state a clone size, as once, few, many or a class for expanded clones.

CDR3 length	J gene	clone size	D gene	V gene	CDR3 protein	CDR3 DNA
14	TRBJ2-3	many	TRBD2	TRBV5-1	CASSLAGAGDTQYF	TGCGCCAGCAGCTTAGCGGGAGCGGGAGATACGCAGTATTTT
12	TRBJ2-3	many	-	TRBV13	CASSLKRDTQYF	TGTGCCAGCAGCTTAAAGCGGGATACGCAGTATTTT
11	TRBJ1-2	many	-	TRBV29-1	CSVARDYGYTF	TGCAGCGTTGCCAGGGACTATGGCTACACCTTC
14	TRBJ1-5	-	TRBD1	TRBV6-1	CASRKRQGTRPQHF	TGTGCCAGCAGGAAACGACAGGGGACCAGGCCCCAGCATTTT
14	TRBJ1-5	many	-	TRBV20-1	CSASGSTGTQPQHF	TGCAGTGCTAGTGGTTCGACAGGTACTCAGCCCCAGCATTTT
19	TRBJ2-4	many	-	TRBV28	CASSLPLRFDSIAKNIQYF	TGTGCCAGCAGTTTGCCCCTGCGGTTCGATTCAATAGCCAAAAACATTCAGTACTTC
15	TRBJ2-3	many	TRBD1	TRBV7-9	CASSAGTGGADTQYF	TGTGCCAGCAGCGCCGGGACAGGGGGGGCAGATACGCAGTATTTT
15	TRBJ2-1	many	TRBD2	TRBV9	CASSVAPDSGIFQFF	TGTGCCAGCAGCGTAGCCCCTGATAGCGGGATATTTCAGTTCTTC
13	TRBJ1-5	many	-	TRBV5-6	CASSLQWGQPQHF	TGTGCCAGCAGCCTCCAGTGGGGCCAGCCCCAGCATTTT
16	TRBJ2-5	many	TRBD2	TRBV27	CASRPGLAGGLETQYF	TGTGCCAGCAGACCGGGACTAGCGGGAGGGTTGGAGACCCAGTACTTC
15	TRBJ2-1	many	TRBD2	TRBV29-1	CSAGTSGISYNEQFF	TGCAGCGCCGGGACTAGCGGGATCTCCTACAATGAGCAGTTCTTC
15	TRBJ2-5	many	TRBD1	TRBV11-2	CASSWGQGRSETQYF	TGTGCCAGCAGCTGGGGACAGGGAAGATCAGAGACCCAGTACTTC
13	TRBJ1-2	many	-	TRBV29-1	CSVESQMHYGYTF	TGCAGCGTTGAAAGTCAGATGCACTATGGCTACACCTTC
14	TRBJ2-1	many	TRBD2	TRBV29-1	CSVQREVGNNEQFF	TGCAGCGTTCAGCGGGAGGTGGGAAACAATGAGCAGTTCTTC
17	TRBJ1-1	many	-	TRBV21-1	CASSKVCTAPMNTEAFF	TGTGCCAGCAGCAAAGTTTGTACAGCTCCCATGAACACTGAAGCTTTCTTT
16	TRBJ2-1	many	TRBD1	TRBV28	CASSAPSGQENNEQFF	TGTGCCAGCAGCGCCCCGTCCGGACAGGAAAACAATGAGCAGTTCTTC
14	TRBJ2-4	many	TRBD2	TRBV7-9	CASSLEGGRDIQYF	TGTGCCAGCAGCTTAGAGGGCGGGAGAGACATTCAGTACTTC
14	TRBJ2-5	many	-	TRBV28	CASSFFRGGETQYF	TGTGCCAGCAGTTTCTTTAGGGGTGGAGAGACCCAGTACTTC
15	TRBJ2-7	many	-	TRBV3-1	CASSQPTDVSYEQYF	TGTGCCAGCAGCCAACCGACAGACGTATCCTACGAGCAGTACTTC
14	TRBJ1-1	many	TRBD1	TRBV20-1	CSARTGPNEIEAFF	TGCAGTGCTAGGACAGGGCCGAACGAAATTGAAGCTTTCTTT
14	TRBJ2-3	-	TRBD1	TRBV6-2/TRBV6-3	CASNRQGVGDTQYF	TGTGCCAGCAATAGACAGGGGGTAGGAGATACGCAGTATTTT
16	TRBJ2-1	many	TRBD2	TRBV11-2	CASSFPAGPPYNEQFF	TGTGCCAGCAGCTTTCCAGCGGGACCACCTTACAATGAGCAGTTCTTC
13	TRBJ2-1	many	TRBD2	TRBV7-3	CASSAGAYNEQFF	TGTGCCAGCTCGGCGGGAGCGTACAATGAGCAGTTCTTC
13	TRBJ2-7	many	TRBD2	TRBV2	CASTAGVSYEQYF	TGTGCCAGCACCGCGGGGGTCTCCTACGAGCAGTACTTC
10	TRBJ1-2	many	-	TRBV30	CAWRHYGYTF	TGTGCCTGGCGCCACTATGGCTACACCTTC
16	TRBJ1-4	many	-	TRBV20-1	CSACPSAVLTNEKLFF	TGCAGTGCCTGCCCTTCGGCGGTTTTGACTAATGAAAAACTGTTTTTT
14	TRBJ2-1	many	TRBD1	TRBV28	CASSWGQGNNEQFF	TGTGCCAGCAGTTGGGGACAGGGTAACAATGAGCAGTTCTTC
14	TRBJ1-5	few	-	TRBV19	CASSMEPSNQPQHF	TGTGCCAGTAGTATGGAGCCTAGCAATCAGCCCCAGCATTTT
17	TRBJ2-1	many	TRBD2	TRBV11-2	CASSLVSRGGSYNEQFF	TGTGCCAGCAGCTTAGTGAGTCGGGGGGGCTCCTACAATGAGCAGTTCTTC
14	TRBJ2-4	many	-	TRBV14	CASSQAGAGDIQYF	TGTGCCAGCAGCCAAGCAGGGGCCGGGGACATTCAGTACTTC
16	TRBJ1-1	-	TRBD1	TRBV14	CASSQDRQGAASGAFF	TGTGCCAGCAGCCAAGATCGACAGGGAGCTGCAAGTGGGGCTTTCTTT
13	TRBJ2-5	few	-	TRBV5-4	CASSFGVGETQYF	TGTGCCAGCAGCTTTGGCGTAGGGGAGACCCAGTACTTC
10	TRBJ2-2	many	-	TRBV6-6	CASSSGELFF	TGTGCCAGCAGTTCCGGGGAGCTGTTTTTT
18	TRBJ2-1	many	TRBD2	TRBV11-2	CASSLDGTSGSSYNEQFF	TGTGCCAGCAGCTTAGATGGGACTAGCGGGTCCTCCTACAATGAGCAGTTCTTC
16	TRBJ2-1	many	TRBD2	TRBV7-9	CASSLTTGGSYNEQFF	TGTGCCAGCAGCTTAACGACGGGGGGCTCCTACAATGAGCAGTTCTTC
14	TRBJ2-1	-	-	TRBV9	CASSVFLSGGEQFF	TGTGCCAGCAGCGTTTTTTTATCTGGGGGTGAGCAGTTCTTC
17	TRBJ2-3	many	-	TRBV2	CASSERGWGEQRDTQYF	TGTGCCAGCAGTGAAAGGGGTTGGGGCGAGCAACGAGATACGCAGTATTTT
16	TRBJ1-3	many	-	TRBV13	CASSLGRQGNGNTIYF	TGTGCCAGCAGCTTAGGCCGGCAGGGGAATGGAAACACCATATATTTT
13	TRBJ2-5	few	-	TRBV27	CASSSRFKETQYF	TGTGCCAGCAGTTCCCGTTTTAAAGAGACCCAGTACTTC
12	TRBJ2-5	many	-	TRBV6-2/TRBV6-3	CASSWDRETQYF	TGTGCCAGCAGCTGGGACCGGGAGACCCAGTACTTC
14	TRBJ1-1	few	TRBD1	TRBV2	CASSVTGGITEAFF	TGTGCCAGCAGTGTAACAGGGGGCATCACTGAAGCTTTCTTT
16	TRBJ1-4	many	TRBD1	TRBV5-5	CASSWDSYATNEKLFF	TGTGCCAGCAGCTGGGACAGCTATGCAACTAATGAAAAACTGTTTTTT
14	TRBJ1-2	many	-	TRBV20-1	CSADPGRANYGYTF	TGCAGTGCTGACCCGGGGCGGGCTAACTATGGCTACACCTTC
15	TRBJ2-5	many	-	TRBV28	CASRSSGYSGETQYF	TGTGCCAGCAGATCATCAGGGTATTCAGGGGAGACCCAGTACTTC
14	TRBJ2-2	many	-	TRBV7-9	CASSYRPGAGELFF	TGTGCCAGCAGCTACCGTCCCGGAGCCGGGGAGCTGTTTTTT
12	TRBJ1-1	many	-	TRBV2	CASNGVNTEAFF	TGTGCCAGTAACGGTGTGAACACTGAAGCTTTCTTT
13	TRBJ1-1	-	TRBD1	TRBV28	CASRRTGGAEAFF	TGTGCCAGCAGGCGGACAGGGGGAGCTGAAGCTTTCTTT
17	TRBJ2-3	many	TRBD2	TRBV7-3	CASSTYGTSGNTDTQYF	TGTGCCAGCAGCACATACGGGACTAGCGGAAACACAGATACGCAGTATTTT
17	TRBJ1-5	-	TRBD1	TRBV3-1	CASSPKEGLQGNQPQHF	TGTGCCAGCAGCCCCAAGGAAGGGTTACAGGGGAACCAGCCCCAGCATTTT
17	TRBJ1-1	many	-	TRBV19	CASSIDFFGTANTEAFF	TGTGCCAGTAGTATAGATTTTTTCGGGACGGCTAACACTGAAGCTTTCTTT